This T cell receptor (beta chain) was captured in a study of T-cell reconstitution after alpha-beta-depleted transplantation in children. In germline, CDR1 is SEHNR, CDR2 FQNEAQ (reference sequence). This CDR3 spans 14 amino acids. The V end lost 5 bases, the J end lost 6 bases, and 15 bases lay between the germline ends. Preparation of the TCRbeta library involved a method that used unique molecular identifiers. Using its own MiXCR run on the PCR reads, TCRdb lists one record per CDR3 protein. The data contain approximately 420,000 distinct CDR3 sequences, roughly a tenth of them singletons. Here the sequenced sample was PBMCs from the stem cell graft donor, taken from the stem cell graft. The rearrangement joins TRBV7-9 to TRBJ2-3, with TRBD1 as a possible D gene (6 bases). This receptor was obtained from a human donor who donated a stem cell graft to a child with acute myeloid leukemia. This CDR3 reads CASSPSGGWDTQYF. CDR3 DNA: TGTGCCAGCAGCCCTAGTGGGGGCTGGGATACGCAGTATTTT. The whole variable domain, filled in from reference TRBV7-9 and TRBJ2-3, reads DTGVSQNPRHKITKRGQNVTFRCDPISEHNRLYWYRQTLGQGPEFLTYFQNEAQLEKSRLLSDRFSAERPKGSFSTLEIQRTEQGDSAMYLCASSPSGGWDTQYFGPGTRLTVL.